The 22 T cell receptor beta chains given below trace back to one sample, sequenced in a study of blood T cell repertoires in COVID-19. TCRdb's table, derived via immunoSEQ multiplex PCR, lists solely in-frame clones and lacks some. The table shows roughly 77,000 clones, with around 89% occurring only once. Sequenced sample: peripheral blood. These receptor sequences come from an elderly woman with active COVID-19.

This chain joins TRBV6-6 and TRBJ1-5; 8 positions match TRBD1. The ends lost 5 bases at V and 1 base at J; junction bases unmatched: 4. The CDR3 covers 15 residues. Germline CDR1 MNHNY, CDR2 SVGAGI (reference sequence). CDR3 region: CASSVRQGSNQPQHF. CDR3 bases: TGTGCCAGCAGTGTTAGACAGGGGAGCAATCAGCCCCAGCATTTT.

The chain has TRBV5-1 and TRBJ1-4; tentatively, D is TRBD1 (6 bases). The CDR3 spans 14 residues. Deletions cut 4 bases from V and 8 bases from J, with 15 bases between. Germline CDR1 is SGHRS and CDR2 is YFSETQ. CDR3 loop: CASSTGSGREKLFF. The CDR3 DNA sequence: TGCGCCAGCAGCACAGGGTCGGGTCGCGAAAAACTGTTTTTT.

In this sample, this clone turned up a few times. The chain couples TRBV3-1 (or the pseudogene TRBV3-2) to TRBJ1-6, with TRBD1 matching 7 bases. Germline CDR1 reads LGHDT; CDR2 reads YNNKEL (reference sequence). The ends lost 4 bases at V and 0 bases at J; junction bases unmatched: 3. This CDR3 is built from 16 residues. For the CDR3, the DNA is TGTGCCAGCAGCCTCAGGGGGAGCTCCTATAATTCACCCCTCCACTTT. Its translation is CASSLRGSSYNSPLHF.

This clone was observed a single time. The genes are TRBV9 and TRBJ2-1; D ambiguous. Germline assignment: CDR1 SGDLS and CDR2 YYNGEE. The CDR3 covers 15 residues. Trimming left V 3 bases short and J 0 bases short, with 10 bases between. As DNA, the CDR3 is TGTGCCAGCAGCGCCCTTACGAGCTCCTACAATGAGCAGTTCTTC. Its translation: CASSALTSSYNEQFF.

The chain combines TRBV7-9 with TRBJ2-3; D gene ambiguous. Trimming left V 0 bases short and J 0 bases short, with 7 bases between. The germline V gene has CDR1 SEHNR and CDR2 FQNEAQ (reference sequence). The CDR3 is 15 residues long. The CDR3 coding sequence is TGTGCCAGCAGCTTAGCCCTCACTAGCACAGATACGCAGTATTTT. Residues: CASSLALTSTDTQYF.

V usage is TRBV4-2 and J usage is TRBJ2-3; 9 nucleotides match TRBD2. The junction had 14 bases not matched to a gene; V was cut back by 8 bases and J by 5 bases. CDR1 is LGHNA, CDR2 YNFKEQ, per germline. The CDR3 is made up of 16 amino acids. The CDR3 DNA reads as TGTGCCAGCGGAGGAAAGCTAGCGGGAAGTAAAGATACGCAGTATTTT. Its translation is CASGGKLAGSKDTQYF.

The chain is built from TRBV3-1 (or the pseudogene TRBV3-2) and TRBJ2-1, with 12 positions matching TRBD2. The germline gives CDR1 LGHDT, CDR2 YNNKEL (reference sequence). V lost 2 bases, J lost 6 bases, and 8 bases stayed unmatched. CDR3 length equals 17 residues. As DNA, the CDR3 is TGTGCCAGCAGCCAATCTGGACTAGCGGGATATATCAATGAGCAGTTCTTC. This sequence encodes CASSQSGLAGYINEQFF.

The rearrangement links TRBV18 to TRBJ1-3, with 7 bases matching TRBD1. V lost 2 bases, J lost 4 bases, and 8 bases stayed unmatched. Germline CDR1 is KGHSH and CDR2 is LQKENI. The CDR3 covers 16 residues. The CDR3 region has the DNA TGTGCCAGCTCACCAGCGACAGGGCTGTCGGGAAACACCATATATTTT. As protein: CASSPATGLSGNTIYF.

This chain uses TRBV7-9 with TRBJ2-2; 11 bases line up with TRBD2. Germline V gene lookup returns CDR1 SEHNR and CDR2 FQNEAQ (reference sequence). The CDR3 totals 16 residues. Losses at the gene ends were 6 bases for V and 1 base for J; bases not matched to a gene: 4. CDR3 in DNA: TGTGCCAGCAGACCTCTAGCGGGAGGGAACACCGGGGAGCTGTTTTTT. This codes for CASRPLAGGNTGELFF.

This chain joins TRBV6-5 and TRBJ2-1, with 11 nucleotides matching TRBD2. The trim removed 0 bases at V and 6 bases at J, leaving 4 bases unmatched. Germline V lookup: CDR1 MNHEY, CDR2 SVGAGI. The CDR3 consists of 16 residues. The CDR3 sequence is CASSYSGLAAVNEQFF. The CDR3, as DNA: TGTGCCAGCAGTTACTCGGGACTAGCGGCAGTCAATGAGCAGTTCTTC.

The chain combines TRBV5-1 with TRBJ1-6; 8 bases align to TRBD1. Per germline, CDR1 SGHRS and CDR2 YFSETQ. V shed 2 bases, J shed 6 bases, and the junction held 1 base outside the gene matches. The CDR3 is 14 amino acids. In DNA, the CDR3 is TGCGCCAGCAGCTTAGGACAGGGTAATTCACCCCTCCACTTT. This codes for CASSLGQGNSPLHF.

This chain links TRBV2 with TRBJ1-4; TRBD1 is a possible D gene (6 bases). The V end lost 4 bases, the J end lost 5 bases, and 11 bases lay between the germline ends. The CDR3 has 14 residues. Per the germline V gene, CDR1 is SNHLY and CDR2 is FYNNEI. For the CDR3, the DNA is TGTGCCAGCAGTGGAGGCAGGGGAAATGAAAAACTGTTTTTT. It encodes CASSGGRGNEKLFF.

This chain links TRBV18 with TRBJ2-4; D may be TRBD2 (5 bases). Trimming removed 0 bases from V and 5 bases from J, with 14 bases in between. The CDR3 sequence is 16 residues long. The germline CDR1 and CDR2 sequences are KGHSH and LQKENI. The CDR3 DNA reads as TGTGCCAGCTCACCACCCGGGATCAGCGGAGAAAACATTCAGTACTTC. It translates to CASSPPGISGENIQYF. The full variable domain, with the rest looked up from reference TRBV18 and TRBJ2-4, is NAGVMQNPRHLVRRRGQEARLRCSPMKGHSHVYWYRQLPEEGLKFMVYLQKENIIDESGMPKERFSAEFPKEGPSILRIQQVVRGDSAAYFCASSPPGISGENIQYFGAGTRLSVL.

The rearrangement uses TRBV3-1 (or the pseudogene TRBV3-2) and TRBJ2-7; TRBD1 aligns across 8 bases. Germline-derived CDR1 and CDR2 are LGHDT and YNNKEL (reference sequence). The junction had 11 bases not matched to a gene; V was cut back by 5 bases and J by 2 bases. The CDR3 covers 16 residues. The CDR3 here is CASSYKPGTGTYEQYF. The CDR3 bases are TGTGCCAGCAGCTACAAGCCAGGGACAGGCACCTACGAGCAGTACTTC.

DNA of the CDR3: TGTGCCTGGAGTGTAAGCAGGGGGTTTTCTCCCCTCCACTTT. Translating gives CAWSVSRGFSPLHF. This chain links TRBV30 with TRBJ1-6; the match to TRBD1 covers 7 bases. Per the germline V gene, CDR1 is GTSNPN and CDR2 is SVGIG (reference sequence). With 0 bases clipped from V and 13 bases from J, the junction kept 9 bases outside the gene matches. There are 14 residues in the CDR3.

CDR3 sequence (DNA): TGTGCCAGCAGCTTAACTACAGGGGTGTACGAGCAGTACTTC. It encodes CASSLTTGVYEQYF. V usage is TRBV7-9 and J usage is TRBJ2-7; 7 bases agree with TRBD1. Germline V gene data show CDR1 as SEHNR and CDR2 as FQNEAQ (reference sequence). CDR3 length: 14 residues. V was clipped by 2 bases and J by 4 bases; unmatched bases: 5.

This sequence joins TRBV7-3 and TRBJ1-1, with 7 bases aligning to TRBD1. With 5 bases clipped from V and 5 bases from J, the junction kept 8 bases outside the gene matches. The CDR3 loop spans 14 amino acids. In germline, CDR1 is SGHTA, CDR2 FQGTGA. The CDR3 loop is CASSPRGSGTEAFF. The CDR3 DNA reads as TGTGCCAGCAGCCCCAGGGGGTCGGGTACTGAAGCTTTCTTT.

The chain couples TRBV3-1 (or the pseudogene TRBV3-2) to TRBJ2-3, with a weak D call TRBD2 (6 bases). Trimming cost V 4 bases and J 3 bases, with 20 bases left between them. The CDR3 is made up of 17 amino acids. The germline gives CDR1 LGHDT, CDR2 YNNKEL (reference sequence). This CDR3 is CASSPNRHSGRTDTQYF. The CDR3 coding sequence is TGTGCCAGCAGCCCCAACCGTCACTCCGGGAGAACAGATACGCAGTATTTT.

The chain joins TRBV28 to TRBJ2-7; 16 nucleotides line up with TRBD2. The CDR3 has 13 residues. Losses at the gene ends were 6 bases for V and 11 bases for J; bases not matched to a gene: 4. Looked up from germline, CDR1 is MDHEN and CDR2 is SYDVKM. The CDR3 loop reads CASRGGTSGREYF. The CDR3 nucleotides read TGTGCCAGCAGGGGCGGGACTAGCGGGAGGGAGTACTTC.

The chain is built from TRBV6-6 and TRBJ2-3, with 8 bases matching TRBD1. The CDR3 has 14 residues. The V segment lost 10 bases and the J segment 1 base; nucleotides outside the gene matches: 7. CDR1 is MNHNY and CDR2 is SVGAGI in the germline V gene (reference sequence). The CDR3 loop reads CATEPGQGTDTQYF. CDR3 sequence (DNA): TGTGCCACCGAACCGGGACAGGGCACAGATACGCAGTATTTT.

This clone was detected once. Written as DNA, the CDR3 is TGTGCCTGGAGTCTTTCGACAGCGTTAAGCTCCTACAATGAGCAGTTCTTC. This translates into CAWSLSTALSSYNEQFF. The chain joins TRBV30 to TRBJ2-1; maybe TRBD1 (5 bases). Germline V CDR1 and CDR2: GTSNPN, SVGIG (reference sequence). This CDR3 contains 17 residues. The germline V and J ends were trimmed by 2 bases and 0 bases, with 17 bases remaining between them.

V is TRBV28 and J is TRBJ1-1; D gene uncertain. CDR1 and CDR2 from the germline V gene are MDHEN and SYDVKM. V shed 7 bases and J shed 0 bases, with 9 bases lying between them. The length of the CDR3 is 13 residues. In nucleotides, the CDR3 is TGTGCCAGCAATCGAGGTATGAACACTGAAGCTTTCTTT. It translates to CASNRGMNTEAFF. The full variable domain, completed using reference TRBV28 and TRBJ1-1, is DVKVTQSSRYLVKRTGEKVFLECVQDMDHENMFWYRQDPGLGLRLIYFSYDVKMKEKGDIPEGYSVSREKKERFSLILESASTNQTSMYLCASNRGMNTEAFFGQGTRLTVV.